This T cell receptor (beta chain) was retrieved from a study of blood T cell repertoires in COVID-19. Some clones are missing from TCRdb's copy, which holds only in-frame ones; the method was immunoSEQ multiplex PCR. The data show 250,000 or so clones, 80% to 90% seen once. CDR1 and CDR2 from the germline V gene are LGHNA and YSLEER. The CDR3 totals 16 residues. Trimming cost V 1 base and J 2 bases, with 12 bases left between them. The count of this clone is one. Other DNA sequences in the sample encode the same CDR3. The genes are TRBV4-3 and TRBJ1-3; the D gene is possibly TRBD1 (5 bases). This clonotype was obtained from a woman between 25 and 40 years old with active or convalescent COVID-19. Sequencing input: peripheral blood. This chain's CDR3 is CASSQGPGGTGNTIYF. The CDR3 bases are TGCGCCAGCAGCCAAGGCCCGGGGGGAACTGGAAACACCATATATTTT.